Below are 24 T cell receptor beta chains sequenced from a single sample in a study of blood T cell repertoires in COVID-19. TCRdb's copy holds only in-frame clones and misses some; the assay was immunoSEQ multiplex PCR. The repertoire holds around 250,000 clones, 70% to 90% seen once, with 1.9% in the top ten. Sequenced material: PBMCs or T cells enriched from blood (not recorded which). The receptor set was obtained from a woman aged 45-65 years who had recovered from COVID-19.

Worth noting for this clone: One junction end does not reproduce the germline sequence, and a read error may be involved. V and J are TRBV6-6 and TRBJ2-1; tentative D call: TRBD2 (7 bases). Looked up from germline, CDR1 is MNHNY and CDR2 is SVGAGI (reference sequence). This CDR3 is built from 12 residues. The CDR3 protein is CASSYQGREPFF. CDR3 sequence (DNA): TGTGCCAGCAGTTACCAGGGGCGGGAGCCGTTCTTC.

The V and J genes are TRBV18 and TRBJ2-7; 8 positions agree with TRBD2. Germline V CDR1 and CDR2: KGHSH, LQKENI. The CDR3 loop spans 15 amino acids. Germline trimming cut 3 bases from V and 1 base from J; bases unmatched to any gene: 5. For the CDR3, the DNA is TGTGCCAGCTCACCGGGAGCTAGCGGGTCCTACGAGCAGTACTTC. Protein product: CASSPGASGSYEQYF. Filled out from reference TRBV18 and TRBJ2-7, the complete variable domain reads NAGVMQNPRHLVRRRGQEARLRCSPMKGHSHVYWYRQLPEEGLKFMVYLQKENIIDESGMPKERFSAEFPKEGPSILRIQQVVRGDSAAYFCASSPGASGSYEQYFGPGTRLTVT.

J is TRBJ2-7 and V is TRBV13; 9 nucleotides agree with TRBD2. Germline trimming cut 0 bases from V and 4 bases from J; bases unmatched to any gene: 19. Germline CDR1 PRHDT, CDR2 FYEKMQ (reference sequence). The CDR3 sequence is 20 residues long. As DNA, the CDR3 is TGTGCCAGCAGCTTAGGCTCGCGACTAGCGGCAAGTACAACAACTTACGAGCAGTACTTC. Translated: CASSLGSRLAASTTTYEQYF.

The V call is TRBV10-3, the J call TRBJ2-1; TRBD2 agrees at 10 bases. Germline loops: CDR1 ENHRY, CDR2 SYGVKD. V shed 8 bases and J 6 bases; nucleotides not matched to a gene: 10. The CDR3 has 15 residues. Here the CDR3 DNA reads TGTGCCATCGCGCTCCTAGCGGGAGAAGGCAATGAGCAGTTCTTC. Translation: CAIALLAGEGNEQFF.

The sample holds a few counts of this clone. This chain uses TRBV11-2 with TRBJ2-7, with a weak D call TRBD2 (6 bases). Germline loops: CDR1 SGHAT, CDR2 FQNNGV. CDR3 length: 15 residues. With 0 bases removed from V and 4 bases from J, the gap between germline ends came to 13 bases. The CDR3 nucleotides are TGTGCCAGCAGCTTAGAGTTGGGGGGATTTTACGAGCAGTACTTC. It is translated as CASSLELGGFYEQYF.

J is TRBJ2-2 and V is TRBV27; TRBD1 aligns across 7 bases. CDR3 length: 15 amino acids. J gave up 5 bases and V 3 bases, and 6 bases lay outside the gene matches. Per germline, CDR1 MNHEY and CDR2 SMNVEV (reference sequence). The CDR3 region is CASSFGRGKTGELFF. Written as DNA, the CDR3 is TGTGCCAGCAGTTTTGGCAGGGGGAAAACCGGGGAGCTGTTTTTT.

The chain recombines TRBV7-2 with TRBJ2-1; tentatively, D is TRBD1 (6 bases). V was shortened by 5 bases and J by 7 bases, with 15 bases between the two germline ends. Germline V gene data show CDR1 as SGHTA and CDR2 as FQGNSA. The CDR3 extends over 14 amino acids. For the CDR3, the DNA is TGTGCCAGCAGCCCAGGGGTCGCGAGAAATGAGCAGTTCTTC. Amino acid sequence: CASSPGVARNEQFF.

The V gene is TRBV3-1 (or the pseudogene TRBV3-2), the J gene TRBJ1-5; D remains unclear. CDR1 and CDR2 (germline): LGHDT, YNNKEL (reference sequence). V was cut by 4 bases and J by 2 bases, with 12 bases left in between. The CDR3 sequence is 15 residues long. CDR3 in amino acids: CASSRAPGRNQPQHF. The CDR3, as DNA: TGTGCCAGCAGCCGGGCTCCTGGTCGCAATCAGCCCCAGCATTTT.

CDR3 sequence (DNA): TGTGCCAGCACCGCTTTCGGCGGTGGGAACACTGAAGCTTTCTTT. Amino acid sequence: CASTAFGGGNTEAFF. This chain links TRBV3-1 (or the pseudogene TRBV3-2) with TRBJ1-1; no clear D gene. This CDR3 has 15 amino acids. Looked up from germline, CDR1 is LGHDT and CDR2 is YNNKEL (reference sequence). The ends were cut back, 7 bases at V and 1 base at J, with 16 bases in the middle.

The chain uses TRBV20-1 and TRBJ1-2; D is uncertain. Trimming cost V 6 bases and J 4 bases, with 9 bases left between them. The CDR3 runs 11 residues. CDR1 and CDR2 from the germline V gene are DFQATT and SNEGSKA (reference sequence). The CDR3 protein is CSAARSYGYTF. CDR3 bases: TGCAGTGCGGCCAGATCCTATGGCTACACCTTC.

The chain joins TRBV7-2 to TRBJ1-5, with 8 bases aligning to TRBD1. Germline lookup yields CDR1 SGHTA and CDR2 FQGNSA. V lost 2 bases and J lost 4; bases outside the gene matches: 13. This CDR3 comprises 18 residues. As DNA, the CDR3 is TGTGCCAGCAGCTTATGGACGGCCCGGACAGGGAAGAATCAGCCCCAGCATTTT. Translated: CASSLWTARTGKNQPQHF. The variable domain in full, completed from reference TRBV7-2 and TRBJ1-5, reads GAGVSQSPSNKVTEKGKDVELRCDPISGHTALYWYRQSLGQGLEFLIYFQGNSAPDKSGLPSDRFSAERTGGSVSTLTIQRTQQEDSAVYLCASSLWTARTGKNQPQHFGDGTRLSIL.

The chain couples TRBV30 to TRBJ2-5, with 11 bases that match TRBD1. The CDR3 totals 14 residues. The germline gives CDR1 GTSNPN, CDR2 SVGIG (reference sequence). V shed 3 bases and J 4 bases; nucleotides not matched to a gene: 4. CDR3 in amino acids: CAWSGQGAGETQYF. In DNA form, the CDR3 reads TGTGCCTGGAGCGGACAGGGGGCAGGAGAGACCCAGTACTTC. Variable domain in full (rest from reference TRBV30 and TRBJ2-5): SQTIHQWPATLVQPVGSPLSLECTVEGTSNPNLYWYRQAAGRGLQLLFYSVGIGQISSEVPQNLSASRPQDRQFILSSKKLLLSDSGFYLCAWSGQGAGETQYFGPGTRLLVL.

This CDR3 reads CASSPHPGATNEKLFF. CDR3 nucleotides: TGTGCCAGCAGTCCCCATCCAGGGGCAACTAATGAAAAACTGTTTTTT. The chain uses TRBV27 and TRBJ1-4; perhaps TRBD1 as D (6 bases). CDR1 is MNHEY and CDR2 is SMNVEV in the germline V gene (reference sequence). Trimming pared 5 bases from V and 0 bases from J, leaving 13 bases between. This CDR3 has 16 amino acids.

This chain uses TRBV19 with TRBJ1-5, with D perhaps TRBD1 (6 bases). CDR1 and CDR2 (germline): LNHDA, SQIVND (reference sequence). This CDR3 region has 17 residues. The germline V and J ends were trimmed by 6 bases and 0 bases, with 18 bases remaining between them. In DNA, the CDR3 is TGTGCCAGTAGCCTCCGGCCAGGGGATTATAGCAATCAGCCCCAGCATTTT. Translation: CASSLRPGDYSNQPQHF. The full variable domain, completed using reference TRBV19 and TRBJ1-5, is DGGITQSPKYLFRKEGQNVTLSCEQNLNHDAMYWYRQDPGQGLRLIYYSQIVNDFQKGDIAEGYSVSREKKESFPLTVTSAQKNPTAFYLCASSLRPGDYSNQPQHFGDGTRLSIL.

The gene calls are TRBV2 and TRBJ1-2, with 8 bases that match TRBD1. J was trimmed by 2 bases and V by 6 bases; bases with no gene match: 8. Germline loops: CDR1 SNHLY, CDR2 FYNNEI. There are 15 residues in the CDR3. The CDR3 spells CASSVRDRPNYGYTF. The CDR3, as DNA: TGTGCCAGCAGCGTCCGGGACAGGCCCAACTATGGCTACACCTTC.

The V and J genes are TRBV7-8 and TRBJ2-7; D is ambiguous. In germline, CDR1 is SGHVS, CDR2 FQNEAQ. The CDR3 sequence is 12 residues long. The ends were cut back, 4 bases at V and 4 bases at J, with 8 bases in the middle. As DNA, the CDR3 is TGTGCCAGCAGCTCCTTCACTTACGAGCAGTACTTC. Translation: CASSSFTYEQYF.

This clone came up once. The chain links TRBV11-2 to TRBJ1-1; 9 nucleotides align to TRBD1. The germline gives CDR1 SGHAT, CDR2 FQNNGV. The CDR3 length is 16 residues. The J segment lost 4 bases and the V segment lost 0 bases, leaving 6 bases of the junction unmatched. The CDR3 is CASSLEGTGWGTEAFF. The CDR3 nucleotides read TGTGCCAGCAGCTTAGAGGGGACAGGGTGGGGCACTGAAGCTTTCTTT.

The chain links TRBV7-2 to TRBJ2-7; perhaps TRBD2 as D (5 bases). Trimming removed 1 base at V and 3 bases at J, with 13 bases between. The CDR3 spans 15 residues. Per germline, CDR1 SGHTA and CDR2 FQGNSA. The CDR3 coding sequence is TGTGCCAGCAGCTTAGGTGGAGTAGCGTTCTACGAGCAGTACTTC. Its protein product is CASSLGGVAFYEQYF. Full variable domain (outside the CDR3, taken from reference TRBV7-2 and TRBJ2-7): GAGVSQSPSNKVTEKGKDVELRCDPISGHTALYWYRQSLGQGLEFLIYFQGNSAPDKSGLPSDRFSAERTGGSVSTLTIQRTQQEDSAVYLCASSLGGVAFYEQYFGPGTRLTVT.

V is TRBV18 and J is TRBJ2-3, with a weak D call TRBD1 (6 bases). V was shortened by 5 bases and J by 2 bases, with 11 bases between the two germline ends. The CDR3 totals 14 residues. Germline CDR1 reads KGHSH; CDR2 reads LQKENI. The CDR3 DNA is TGTGCCAGCTCAAACCGGGACAACACAGATACGCAGTATTTT. Protein product: CASSNRDNTDTQYF.

The V call is TRBV6-5, the J call TRBJ2-1, with TRBD2 matching 13 bases. V lost 6 bases, J lost 8 bases, and 7 bases stayed unmatched. This CDR3 contains 15 residues. Germline CDR1 is MNHEY and CDR2 is SVGAGI. CDR3 sequence reads: CASRHTSGRGHEQFF. CDR3 DNA sequence: TGTGCCAGCAGACATACTAGCGGGAGGGGCCATGAGCAGTTCTTC.

V is TRBV5-8 and J is TRBJ2-2; 8 bases fit TRBD2. V lost 4 bases, J lost 5 bases, and 13 bases stayed unmatched. The CDR3 is 17 amino acids. Germline assignment: CDR1 SGHTS and CDR2 YDEGEE. The DNA of the CDR3 is TGTGCCAGCAGCACCCTGGACCCCGGGAGGGGGACCGGGGAGCTGTTTTTT. Translating gives CASSTLDPGRGTGELFF.

This chain joins TRBV6-2 or TRBV6-3 and TRBJ2-5, with TRBD2 matching over 9 bases. The CDR3 is 14 residues long. Germline V gene sequence: CDR1 MNHEY, CDR2 SVGEGT. V was clipped by 6 bases and J by 4 bases; unmatched bases: 6. The CDR3: CASSPGLAAETQYF. The CDR3 DNA follows: TGTGCCAGCAGCCCGGGACTAGCAGCAGAGACCCAGTACTTC.

The V call is TRBV2, the J call TRBJ1-1; D is unclear. CDR1 and CDR2 from the germline V gene are SNHLY and FYNNEI. The CDR3 has 12 residues. Trimming removed 6 bases from V and 4 bases from J, with 9 bases in between. Here the CDR3 DNA reads TGTGCCAGCAGCCCGGGAGGCACTGAAGCTTTCTTT. It is translated as CASSPGGTEAFF.

This chain links TRBV5-4 with TRBJ2-1, with 7 positions matching TRBD2. The V gene end was trimmed by 4 bases and the J gene end by 1 base; junction bases not matched to a gene: 8. Looked up from germline, CDR1 is SGHNT and CDR2 is YYREEE (reference sequence). CDR3 length equals 16 residues. CDR3 sequence reads: CASSPPLGGSYNEQFF. In DNA form, the CDR3 reads TGTGCCAGCAGCCCTCCCCTGGGGGGGTCCTACAATGAGCAGTTCTTC.